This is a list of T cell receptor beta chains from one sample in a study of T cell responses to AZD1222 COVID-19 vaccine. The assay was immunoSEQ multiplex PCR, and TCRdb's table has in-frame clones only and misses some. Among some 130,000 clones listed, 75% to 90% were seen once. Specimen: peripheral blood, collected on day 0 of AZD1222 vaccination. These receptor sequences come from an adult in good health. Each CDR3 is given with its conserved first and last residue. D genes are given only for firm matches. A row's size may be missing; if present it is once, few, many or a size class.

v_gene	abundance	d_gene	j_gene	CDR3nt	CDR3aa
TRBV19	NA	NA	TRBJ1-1	TGTGCCAGTAGTGGCGGACAGAACATGAACACTGAAGCTTTCTTT	CASSGGQNMNTEAFF
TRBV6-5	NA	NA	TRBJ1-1	TGTGCCAGCAGGGGCACAGGGCTAAACACTGAAGCTTTCTTT	CASRGTGLNTEAFF
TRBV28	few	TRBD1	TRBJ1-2	TGTGCCAGCAGTTGGCGGACACCGGGACAGGGTGTACGTGGCTACACCTTC	CASSWRTPGQGVRGYTF
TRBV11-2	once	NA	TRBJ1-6	TGTGCCAGCAGCCCACAAACACCCCAGCGTGGCTGGCCCGATTCACCCCTCCACTTT	CASSPQTPQRGWPDSPLHF
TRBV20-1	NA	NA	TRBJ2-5	TGCAGTGCGGGACAAGAGACCCAGTACTTC	CSAGQETQYF
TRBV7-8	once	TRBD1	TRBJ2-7	TGTGCCAGCAGCCCTCTCAATCGAAGGTCGCAAAAACCGGGACAGGGGTCGGTTTACGAGCAGTACTTC	CASSPLNRRSQKPGQGSVYEQYF
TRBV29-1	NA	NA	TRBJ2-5	TGCAGCGTTGCGCCCGGGGAGACCCAGTACTTC	CSVAPGETQYF
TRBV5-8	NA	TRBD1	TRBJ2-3	TGTGCCAGCAGCTCATCCGGACAGGGCGACACAGATACGCAGTATTTT	CASSSSGQGDTDTQYF
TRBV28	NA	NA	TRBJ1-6	TGTGCCAGCAGTTTTGGATCGGGGTATAATTCACCCCTCCACTTT	CASSFGSGYNSPLHF
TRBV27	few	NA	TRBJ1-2	TGTGCCAGCAGTTTTTCCAGTAAGGGCTATGGCTACACCTTC	CASSFSSKGYGYTF
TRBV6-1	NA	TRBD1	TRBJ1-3	TGTGCCAGCAGTGAACGCAGGGGGCAGAGAAACACCATATATTTT	CASSERRGQRNTIYF
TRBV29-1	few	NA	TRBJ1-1	TGCAGCGTCCGATCGGGGCGGGGGAACCGGACGAACACTGAAGCTTTCTTT	CSVRSGRGNRTNTEAFF
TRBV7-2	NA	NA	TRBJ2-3	TGTGCCAGCAGCTTATTCGGCAGGGGCACAGATACGCAGTATTTT	CASSLFGRGTDTQYF
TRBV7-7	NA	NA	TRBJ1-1	TGTGCTAGCAGCGTAAGCCGGGAAACTGAAGCTTTCTTT	CASSVSRETEAFF
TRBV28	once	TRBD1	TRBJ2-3	TGTGCCAGCAGTCCCTCGTTAGGACAGGGTGTCCCAGATACGCAGTATTTT	CASSPSLGQGVPDTQYF
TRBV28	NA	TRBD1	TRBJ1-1	TGTGCCAGCAGTTTAACGAAGGGGGCAAATACTGAAGCTTTCTTT	CASSLTKGANTEAFF
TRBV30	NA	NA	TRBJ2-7	TGTGCCTGGAGTGTGGGTCTCTACGAGCAGTACTTC	CAWSVGLYEQYF
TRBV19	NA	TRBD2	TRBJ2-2	TGTGCCAGTAGGATTTTAGGGACTACAAACACCGGGGAGCTGTTTTTT	CASRILGTTNTGELFF
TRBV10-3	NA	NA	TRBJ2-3	TGTGCCATCAGTGAGGGGATAACAGGGTCTAGCACAGATACGCAGTATTTT	CAISEGITGSSTDTQYF
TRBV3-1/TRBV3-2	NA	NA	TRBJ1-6	TGTGCCAGCAGCCAATTCAGGACGGCGAATTCACCCCTCCACTTT	CASSQFRTANSPLHF
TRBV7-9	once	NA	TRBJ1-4	TGTGCCAGCAGCGCGGGGACTAATGAAAAACTGTTTTTT	CASSAGTNEKLFF
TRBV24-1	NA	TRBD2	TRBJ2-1	TGTGCCACCAGAGACGCTAGCGGGGGGGCAAGTGAGCAGTTCTTC	CATRDASGGASEQFF
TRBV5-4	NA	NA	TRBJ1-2	TGTGCCAGCAGCCTCGACGAGTATGGCTACACCTTC	CASSLDEYGYTF
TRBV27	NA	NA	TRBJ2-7	TGTGCCAGCACCCCCGGCGGTACTTATAGGGAGCAGTACTTC	CASTPGGTYREQYF
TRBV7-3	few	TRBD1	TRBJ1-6	TGTGCCAGCAGCTTCCAGGGGGCTAATTCACCCCTCCACTTT	CASSFQGANSPLHF
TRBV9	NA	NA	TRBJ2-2	TGTGCCAGCAGCGTAGCGGGGACCGAAAACACCGGGGAGCTGTTTTTT	CASSVAGTENTGELFF
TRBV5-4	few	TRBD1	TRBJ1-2	TGTGCCACTTACTCCGGGACAGACGGCTACACCTTC	CATYSGTDGYTF
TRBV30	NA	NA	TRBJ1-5	TGTGCCTGGAGTGTTCCAGGGGCGTTAAGACAGCCCCAGCATTTT	CAWSVPGALRQPQHF
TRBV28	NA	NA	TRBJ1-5	TGTGCCAGCAGCCCCGGGGGGATTACGTATAGCAATCAGCCCCAGCATTTT	CASSPGGITYSNQPQHF
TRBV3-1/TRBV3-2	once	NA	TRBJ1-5	TGTGCCAGCAGCCTCTCGACAGGCGCTTTTAGCAATCAGCCCCAGCATTTT	CASSLSTGAFSNQPQHF
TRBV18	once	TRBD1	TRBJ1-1	TGTGCCAGCTCTGGACAGGCGAACACTGAAGCTTTCTTT	CASSGQANTEAFF
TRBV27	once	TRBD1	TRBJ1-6	TGTGCCAGCAGTTTATTTACGGTACGGCAGGGGGGCTCACCCCTCCACTTT	CASSLFTVRQGGSPLHF
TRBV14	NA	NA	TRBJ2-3	TGTGCCAGCAGCCAAGATAGAATAGACACAGATACGCAGTATTTT	CASSQDRIDTDTQYF
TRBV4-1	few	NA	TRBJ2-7	TGCGCCAGCAGCCAGGACAACTACGAGCAGTACTTC	CASSQDNYEQYF
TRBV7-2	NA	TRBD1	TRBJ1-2	TGTGCCAGCAGCTTACCCCGACAGGGGGTAGAGTTATACTATGGCTACACCTTC	CASSLPRQGVELYYGYTF
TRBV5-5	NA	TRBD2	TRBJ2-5	TGTGCCAGCAGCTTGGGCGGGGGACGGGACCAAGAGACCCAGTACTTC	CASSLGGGRDQETQYF
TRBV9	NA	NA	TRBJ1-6	TGTGCCAGCAGCGTAGAAGGAATGGGGACCTATAATTCACCCCTCCACTTT	CASSVEGMGTYNSPLHF
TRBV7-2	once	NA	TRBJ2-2	TGTGCCAGCAGCTTAGTACCTTCCGGCGGGGAGCTGTTTTTT	CASSLVPSGGELFF
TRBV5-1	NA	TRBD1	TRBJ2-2	TGCGCCAGCAGCTGGATGGACAGGGGGAACGGCGGGGAGCTGTTTTTT	CASSWMDRGNGGELFF
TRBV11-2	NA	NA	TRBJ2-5	TGTGCCAGCAGCTTACTGCAAGGAACTAGCCAAGAGACCCAGTACTTC	CASSLLQGTSQETQYF
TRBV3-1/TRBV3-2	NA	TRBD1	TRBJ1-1	TGTGCCAGCAGCCATGACAGGGGCACTGAAGCTTTCTTT	CASSHDRGTEAFF
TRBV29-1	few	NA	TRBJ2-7	TGCAGCGGGGGGGTTTGCCACCGGTCCTACGAGCAGTACTTC	CSGGVCHRSYEQYF